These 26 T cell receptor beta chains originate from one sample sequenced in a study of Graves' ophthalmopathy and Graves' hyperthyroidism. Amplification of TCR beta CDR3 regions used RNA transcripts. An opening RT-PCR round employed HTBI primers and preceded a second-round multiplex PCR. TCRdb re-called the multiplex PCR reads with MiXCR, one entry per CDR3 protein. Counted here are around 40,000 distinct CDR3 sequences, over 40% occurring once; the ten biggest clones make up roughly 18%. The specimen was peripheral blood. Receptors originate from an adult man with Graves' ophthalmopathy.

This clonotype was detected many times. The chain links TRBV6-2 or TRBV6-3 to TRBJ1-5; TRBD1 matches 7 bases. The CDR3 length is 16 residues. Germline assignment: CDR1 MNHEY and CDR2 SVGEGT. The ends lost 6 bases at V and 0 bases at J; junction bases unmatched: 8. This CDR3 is CASRTNYRGSNQPQHF. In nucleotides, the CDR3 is TGTGCCAGCAGAACCAATTACAGGGGTAGCAATCAGCCCCAGCATTTT.

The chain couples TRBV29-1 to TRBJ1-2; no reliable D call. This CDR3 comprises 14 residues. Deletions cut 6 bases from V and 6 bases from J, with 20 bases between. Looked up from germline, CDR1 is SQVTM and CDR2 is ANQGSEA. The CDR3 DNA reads TGCAGCGTCCCCCAGGCGGCAATCGGACATGGCTACACCTTC. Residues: CSVPQAAIGHGYTF.

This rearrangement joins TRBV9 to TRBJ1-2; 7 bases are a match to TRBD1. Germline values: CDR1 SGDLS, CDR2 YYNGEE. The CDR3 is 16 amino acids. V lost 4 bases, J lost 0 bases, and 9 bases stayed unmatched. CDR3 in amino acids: CASSPEWDSSNYGYTF. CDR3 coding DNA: TGTGCCAGCAGCCCCGAATGGGACAGTTCTAACTATGGCTACACCTTC.

The CDR3 here is CAWTSDYNEQFF. The CDR3 DNA reads as TGTGCCTGGACTAGCGATTACAATGAGCAGTTCTTC. The gene calls are TRBV30 and TRBJ2-1; the D gene is possibly TRBD2 (6 bases). Germline V gene data show CDR1 as GTSNPN and CDR2 as SVGIG (reference sequence). The V and J ends lost 4 bases and 4 bases respectively, with 8 bases between them. The CDR3 totals 12 residues.

Here the CDR3 DNA reads TGTGCCAGCAGCCTAGGGCAGGGGGGGATAGATACGCAGTATTTT. It translates to CASSLGQGGIDTQYF. The V call is TRBV7-8, the J call TRBJ2-3; D is tentatively TRBD1 or TRBD2 (7 bases each). The CDR3 contains 15 residues. CDR1 and CDR2 from the germline V gene are SGHVS and FQNEAQ. V was clipped by 5 bases and J by 5 bases, with 17 bases between them. Full variable domain (remainder filled in from reference TRBV7-8 and TRBJ2-3): GAGVSQSPRYKVAKRGQDVALRCDPISGHVSLFWYQQALGQGPEFLTYFQNEAQLDKSGLPSDRFFAERPEGSVSTLKIQRTQQEDSAVYLCASSLGQGGIDTQYFGPGTRLTVL.

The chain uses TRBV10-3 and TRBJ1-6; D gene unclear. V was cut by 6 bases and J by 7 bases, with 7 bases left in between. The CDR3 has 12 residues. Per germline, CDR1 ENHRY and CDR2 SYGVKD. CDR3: CAIRGGNSPLHF. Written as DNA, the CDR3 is TGTGCCATCAGGGGAGGGAATTCACCCCTCCACTTT.

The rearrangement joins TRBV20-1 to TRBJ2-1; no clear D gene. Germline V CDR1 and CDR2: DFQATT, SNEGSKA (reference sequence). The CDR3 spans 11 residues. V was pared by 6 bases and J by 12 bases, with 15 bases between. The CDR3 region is CSASVGYGQFF. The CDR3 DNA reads TGCAGTGCCAGCGTGGGGTATGGGCAGTTCTTC.

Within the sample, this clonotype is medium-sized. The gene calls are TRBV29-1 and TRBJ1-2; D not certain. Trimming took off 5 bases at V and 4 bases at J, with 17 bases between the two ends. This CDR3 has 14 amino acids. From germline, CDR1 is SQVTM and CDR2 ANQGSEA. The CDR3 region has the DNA TGCAGCGTTACCTCAGCGATACCGAGCTATGGCTACACCTTC. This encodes CSVTSAIPSYGYTF.

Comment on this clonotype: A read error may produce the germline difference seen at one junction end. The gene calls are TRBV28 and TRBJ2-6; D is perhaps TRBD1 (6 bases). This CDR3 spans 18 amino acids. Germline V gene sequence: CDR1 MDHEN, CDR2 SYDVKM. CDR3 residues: CASSFSRGDPSGANVLAF. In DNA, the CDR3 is TGTGCCAGCAGTTTTTCCAGGGGCGATCCCTCTGGGGCCAACGTCCTGGCTTTC.

As DNA, the CDR3 is TGCAGTGCTCGTAGTCCGGCGGAAGAGACCCAGTACTTC. Protein: CSARSPAEETQYF. V gene TRBV20-1 combines with J gene TRBJ2-5; D call uncertain. The CDR3 has 13 residues. V was clipped by 5 bases and J by 3 bases, with 13 bases between them. From germline, CDR1 is DFQATT and CDR2 SNEGSKA (reference sequence).

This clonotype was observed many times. This CDR3 reads CASRKTGVGNQPQHF. As DNA, the CDR3 is TGCGCCAGCAGGAAAACAGGGGTCGGAAATCAGCCCCAGCATTTT. V is TRBV5-1 and J is TRBJ1-5, with 7 positions matching TRBD1. Germline CDR1 SGHRS, CDR2 YFSETQ. This CDR3 contains 15 residues. Losses at the gene ends were 5 bases for V and 4 bases for J; bases not matched to a gene: 9.

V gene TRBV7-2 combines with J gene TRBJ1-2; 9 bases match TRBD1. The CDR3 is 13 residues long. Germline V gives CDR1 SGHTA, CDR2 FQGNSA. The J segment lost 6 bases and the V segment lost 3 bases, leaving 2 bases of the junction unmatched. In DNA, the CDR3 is TGTGCCAGCAGCTTCACAGGGGGCAATGGCTACACCTTC. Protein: CASSFTGGNGYTF.

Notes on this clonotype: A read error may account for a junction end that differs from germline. The CDR3, as DNA: TGTGCCAGCAGGTTAAGCGGGAGTTTAGCCGAGCAGTACTTC. Protein product: CASRLSGSLAEQYF. The chain couples TRBV7-3 to TRBJ2-7, with 8 bases matching TRBD2. Germline V gives CDR1 SGHTA, CDR2 FQGTGA. This CDR3 comprises 14 residues.

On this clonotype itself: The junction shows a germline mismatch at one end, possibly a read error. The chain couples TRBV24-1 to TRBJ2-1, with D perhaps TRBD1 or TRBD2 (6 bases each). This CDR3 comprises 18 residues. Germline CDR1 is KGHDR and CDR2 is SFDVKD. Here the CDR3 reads CATGDGAGDWTYYNEQFF. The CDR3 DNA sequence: TGTGCCACCGGTGATGGGGCAGGGGACTGGACCTACTACAATGAGCAGTTCTTC.

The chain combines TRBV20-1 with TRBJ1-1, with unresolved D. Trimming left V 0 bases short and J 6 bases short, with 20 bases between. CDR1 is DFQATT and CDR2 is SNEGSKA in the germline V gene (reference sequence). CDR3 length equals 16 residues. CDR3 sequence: CSARDFSGPPEAEAFF. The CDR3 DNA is TGCAGTGCTAGAGATTTCAGCGGGCCTCCCGAGGCTGAAGCTTTCTTT.

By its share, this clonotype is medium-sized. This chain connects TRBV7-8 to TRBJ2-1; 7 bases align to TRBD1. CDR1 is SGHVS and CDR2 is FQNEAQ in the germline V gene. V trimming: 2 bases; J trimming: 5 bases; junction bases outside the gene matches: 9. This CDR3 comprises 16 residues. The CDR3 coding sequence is TGTGCCAGCAGCTTAACTCCTAACAGGGGAAACAATGAGCAGTTCTTC. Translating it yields CASSLTPNRGNNEQFF. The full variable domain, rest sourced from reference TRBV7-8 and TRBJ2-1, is GAGVSQSPRYKVAKRGQDVALRCDPISGHVSLFWYQQALGQGPEFLTYFQNEAQLDKSGLPSDRFFAERPEGSVSTLKIQRTQQEDSAVYLCASSLTPNRGNNEQFFGPGTRLTVL.

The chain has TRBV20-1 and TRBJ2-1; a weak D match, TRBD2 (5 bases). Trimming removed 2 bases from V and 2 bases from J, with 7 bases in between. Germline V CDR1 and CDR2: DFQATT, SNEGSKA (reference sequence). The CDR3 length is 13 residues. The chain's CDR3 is CSARPEAYNEQFF. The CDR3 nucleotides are TGCAGTGCTAGACCGGAGGCCTACAATGAGCAGTTCTTC.

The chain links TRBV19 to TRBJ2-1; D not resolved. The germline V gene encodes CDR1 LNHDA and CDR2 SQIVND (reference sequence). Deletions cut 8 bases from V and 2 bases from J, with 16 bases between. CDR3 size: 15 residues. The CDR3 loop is CASGPSADPYNEQFF. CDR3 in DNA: TGTGCCAGTGGCCCATCGGCGGATCCCTACAATGAGCAGTTCTTC.

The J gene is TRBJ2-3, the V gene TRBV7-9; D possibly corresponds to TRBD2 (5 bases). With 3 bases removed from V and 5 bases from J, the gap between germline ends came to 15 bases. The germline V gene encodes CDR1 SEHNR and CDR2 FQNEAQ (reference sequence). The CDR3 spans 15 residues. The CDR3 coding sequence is TGTGCCAGCAGCTTGACCGGGATCACACAAGATACGCAGTATTTT. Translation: CASSLTGITQDTQYF.

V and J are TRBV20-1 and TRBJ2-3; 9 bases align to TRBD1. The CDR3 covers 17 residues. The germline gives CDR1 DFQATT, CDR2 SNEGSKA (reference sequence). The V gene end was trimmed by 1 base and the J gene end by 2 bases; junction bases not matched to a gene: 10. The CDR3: CSARVITDRGFTDTQYF. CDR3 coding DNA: TGCAGTGCTAGAGTAATCACGGACAGGGGATTCACAGATACGCAGTATTTT.

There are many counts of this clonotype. CDR3 sequence: CASSYKGSSYNEQFF. The CDR3 DNA sequence: TGTGCCAGCAGTTACAAAGGGAGCTCCTACAATGAGCAGTTCTTC. V is TRBV6-5 and J is TRBJ2-1; D is perhaps TRBD2 (5 bases). Between the trimmed V and J ends, which lost 2 bases and 0 bases, there was a span of 8 bases. CDR3 length equals 15 residues. Germline V gene data show CDR1 as MNHEY and CDR2 as SVGAGI.

The CDR3 region is CASRSGQGTYEQYF. The CDR3 DNA is TGTGCCAGCAGATCGGGACAGGGGACCTACGAGCAGTACTTC. The chain carries TRBV7-9 and TRBJ2-7, with 10 bases that match TRBD1. Germline V gene data show CDR1 as SEHNR and CDR2 as FQNEAQ (reference sequence). The CDR3 is 14 amino acids. The trim removed 6 bases at V and 2 bases at J, leaving 4 bases unmatched.

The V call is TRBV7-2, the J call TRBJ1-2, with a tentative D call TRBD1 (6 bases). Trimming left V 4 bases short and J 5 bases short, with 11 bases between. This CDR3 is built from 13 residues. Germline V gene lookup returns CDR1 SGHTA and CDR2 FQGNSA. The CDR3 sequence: CASSSGTPYGYTF. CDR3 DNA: TGTGCCAGCAGCTCCGGGACACCATATGGCTACACCTTC.

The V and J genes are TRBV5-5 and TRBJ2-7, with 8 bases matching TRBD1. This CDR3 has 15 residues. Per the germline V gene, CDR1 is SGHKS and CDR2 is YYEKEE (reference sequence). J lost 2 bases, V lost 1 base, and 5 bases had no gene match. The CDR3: CASSLLTGVTYEQYF. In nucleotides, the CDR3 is TGTGCCAGCAGCTTGTTGACAGGGGTTACCTACGAGCAGTACTTC.

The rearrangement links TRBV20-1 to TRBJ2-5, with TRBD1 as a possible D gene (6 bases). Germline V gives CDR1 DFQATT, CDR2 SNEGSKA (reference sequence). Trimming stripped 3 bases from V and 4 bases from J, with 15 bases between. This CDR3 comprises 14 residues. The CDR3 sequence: CSASVIQGRETQYF. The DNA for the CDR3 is TGCAGTGCTAGTGTGATCCAGGGGAGAGAGACCCAGTACTTC.

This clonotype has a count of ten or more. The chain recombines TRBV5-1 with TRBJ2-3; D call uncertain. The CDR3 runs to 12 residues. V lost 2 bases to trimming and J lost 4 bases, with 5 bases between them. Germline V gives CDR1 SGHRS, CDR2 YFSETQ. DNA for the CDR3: TGCGCCAGCAGCTTAGGAGCAGATACGCAGTATTTT. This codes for CASSLGADTQYF.